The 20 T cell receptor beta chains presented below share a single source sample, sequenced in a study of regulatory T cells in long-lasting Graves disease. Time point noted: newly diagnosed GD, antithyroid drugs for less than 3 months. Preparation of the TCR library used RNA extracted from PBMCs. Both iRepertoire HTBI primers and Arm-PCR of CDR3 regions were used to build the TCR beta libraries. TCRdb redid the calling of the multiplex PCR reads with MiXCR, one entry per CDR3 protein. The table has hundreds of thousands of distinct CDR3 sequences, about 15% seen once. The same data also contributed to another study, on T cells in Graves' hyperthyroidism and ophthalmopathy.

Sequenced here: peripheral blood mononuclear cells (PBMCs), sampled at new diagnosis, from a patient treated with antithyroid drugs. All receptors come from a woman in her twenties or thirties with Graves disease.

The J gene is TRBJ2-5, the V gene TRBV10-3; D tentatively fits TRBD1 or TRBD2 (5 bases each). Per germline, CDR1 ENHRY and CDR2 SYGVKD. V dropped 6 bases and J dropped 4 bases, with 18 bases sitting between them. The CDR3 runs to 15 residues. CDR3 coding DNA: TGTGCCATCAGCACCGGGACCTCAGCAGGAGAGACCCAGTACTTC. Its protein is CAISTGTSAGETQYF.

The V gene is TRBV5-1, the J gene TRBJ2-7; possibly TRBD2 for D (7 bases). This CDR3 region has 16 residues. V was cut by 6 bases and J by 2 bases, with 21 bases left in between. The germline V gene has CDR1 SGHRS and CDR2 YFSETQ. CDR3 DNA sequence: TGCGCCAGCACCAGAGGGGGGGACATCCAAGCCTACGAGCAGTACTTC. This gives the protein CASTRGGDIQAYEQYF.

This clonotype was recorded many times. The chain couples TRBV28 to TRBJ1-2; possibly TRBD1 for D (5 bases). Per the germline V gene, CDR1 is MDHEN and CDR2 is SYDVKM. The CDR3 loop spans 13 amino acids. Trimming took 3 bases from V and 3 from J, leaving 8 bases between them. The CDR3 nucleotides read TGTGCCAGCAGTTTCCGGGGGGACTATGGCTACACCTTC. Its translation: CASSFRGDYGYTF.

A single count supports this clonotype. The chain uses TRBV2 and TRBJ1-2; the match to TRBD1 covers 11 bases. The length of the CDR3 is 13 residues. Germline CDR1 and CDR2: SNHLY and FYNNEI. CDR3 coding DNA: TGTGCAAGGACAGGGGGCGATGACTATGGCTACACCTTC. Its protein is CARTGGDDYGYTF.

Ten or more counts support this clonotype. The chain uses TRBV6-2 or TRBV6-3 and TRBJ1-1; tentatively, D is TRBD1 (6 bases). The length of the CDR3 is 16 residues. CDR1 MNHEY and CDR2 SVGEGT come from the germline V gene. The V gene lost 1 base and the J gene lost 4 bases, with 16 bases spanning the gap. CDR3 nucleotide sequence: TGTGCCAGCAGTTACTGGGAAGGGGGAGGGGGCACTGAAGCTTTCTTT. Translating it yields CASSYWEGGGGTEAFF.

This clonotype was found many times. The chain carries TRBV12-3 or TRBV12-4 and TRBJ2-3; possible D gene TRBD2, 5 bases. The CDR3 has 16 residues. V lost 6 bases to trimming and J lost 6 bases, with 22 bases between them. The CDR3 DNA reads TGTGCCAGCAGCCGCACGGACTGGTCTTTACCCGATACGCAGTATTTT. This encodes CASSRTDWSLPDTQYF.

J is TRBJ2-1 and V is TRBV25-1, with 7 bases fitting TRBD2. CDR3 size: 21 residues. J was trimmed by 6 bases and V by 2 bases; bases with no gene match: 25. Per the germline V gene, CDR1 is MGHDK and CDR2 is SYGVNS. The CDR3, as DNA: TGTGCCAGCAGTGAAGGGGCGTCGGCTAGCGGACCGGAATTCCCACTCAATGAGCAGTTCTTC. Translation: CASSEGASASGPEFPLNEQFF.

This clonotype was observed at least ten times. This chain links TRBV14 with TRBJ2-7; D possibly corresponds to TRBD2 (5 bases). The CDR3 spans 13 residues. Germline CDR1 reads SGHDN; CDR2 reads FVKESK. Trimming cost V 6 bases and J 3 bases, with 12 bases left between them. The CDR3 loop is CASRPDGGYEQYF. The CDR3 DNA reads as TGTGCCAGCAGACCCGACGGAGGCTACGAGCAGTACTTC.

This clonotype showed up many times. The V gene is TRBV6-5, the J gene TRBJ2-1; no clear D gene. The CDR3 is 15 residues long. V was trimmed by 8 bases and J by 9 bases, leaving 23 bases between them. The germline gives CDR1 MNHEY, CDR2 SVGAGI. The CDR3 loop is CASGLRSSLPSEQFF. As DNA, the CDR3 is TGTGCCAGCGGTTTGCGGAGCTCCCTCCCCAGTGAGCAGTTCTTC.

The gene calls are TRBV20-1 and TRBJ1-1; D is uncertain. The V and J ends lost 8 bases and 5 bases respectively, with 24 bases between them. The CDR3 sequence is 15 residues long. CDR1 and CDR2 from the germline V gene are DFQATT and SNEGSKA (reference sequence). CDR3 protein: CSRVSWNRRLTEAFF. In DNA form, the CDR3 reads TGCAGTCGCGTTTCCTGGAATCGGCGATTGACTGAAGCTTTCTTT.

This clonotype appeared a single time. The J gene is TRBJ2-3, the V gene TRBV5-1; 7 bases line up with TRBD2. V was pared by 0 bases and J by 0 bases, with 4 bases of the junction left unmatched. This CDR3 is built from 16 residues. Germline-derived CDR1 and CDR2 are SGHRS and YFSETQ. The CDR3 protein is CASSLVGRESTDTQYF. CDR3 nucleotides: TGCGCCAGCAGCTTGGTAGGGCGGGAGAGCACAGATACGCAGTATTTT.

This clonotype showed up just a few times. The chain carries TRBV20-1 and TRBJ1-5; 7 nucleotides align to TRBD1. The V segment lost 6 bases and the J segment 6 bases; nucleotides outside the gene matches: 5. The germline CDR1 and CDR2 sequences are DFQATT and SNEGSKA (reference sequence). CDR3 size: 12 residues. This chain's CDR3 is CSADQGGQPQHF. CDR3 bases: TGCAGTGCCGACCAGGGGGGTCAGCCCCAGCATTTT.

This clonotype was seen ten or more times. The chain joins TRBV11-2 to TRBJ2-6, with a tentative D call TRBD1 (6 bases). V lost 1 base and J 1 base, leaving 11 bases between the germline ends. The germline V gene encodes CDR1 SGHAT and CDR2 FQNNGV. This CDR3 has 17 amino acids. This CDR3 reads CASSLGTDYSGANVLTF. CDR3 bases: TGTGCCAGCAGCTTAGGGACAGATTATTCTGGGGCCAACGTCCTGACTTTC.

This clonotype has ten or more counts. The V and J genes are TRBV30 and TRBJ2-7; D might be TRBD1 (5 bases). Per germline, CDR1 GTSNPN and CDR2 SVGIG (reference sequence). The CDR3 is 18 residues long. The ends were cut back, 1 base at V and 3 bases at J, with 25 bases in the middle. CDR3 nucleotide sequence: TGTGCCTGGAGTGCACCCTACCGCAGGGCTTCGGTGGGCTACGAGCAGTACTTC. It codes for CAWSAPYRRASVGYEQYF.

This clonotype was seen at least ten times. The CDR3 sequence is CASSSSASHNEQFF. The CDR3 DNA reads TGTGCCAGCAGTTCCTCCGCCAGCCACAATGAGCAGTTCTTC. The rearrangement links TRBV28 to TRBJ2-1; the D is unclear. CDR1 is MDHEN, CDR2 SYDVKM, per germline. The V end lost 4 bases, the J end lost 5 bases, and 12 bases lay between the germline ends. The CDR3 spans 14 residues.

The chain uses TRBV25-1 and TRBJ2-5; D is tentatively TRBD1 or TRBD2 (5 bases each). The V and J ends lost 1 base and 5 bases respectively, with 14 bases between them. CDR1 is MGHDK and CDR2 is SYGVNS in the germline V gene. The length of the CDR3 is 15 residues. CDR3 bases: TGTGCCAGCAGTGAATCAGGAAGGGGAGAGGAGACCCAGTACTTC. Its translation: CASSESGRGEETQYF.

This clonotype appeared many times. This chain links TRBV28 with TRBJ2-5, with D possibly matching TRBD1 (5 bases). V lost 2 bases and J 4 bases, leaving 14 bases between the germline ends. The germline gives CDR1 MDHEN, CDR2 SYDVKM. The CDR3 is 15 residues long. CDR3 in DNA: TGTGCCAGCAGTTTAGACACAGGTTGGGGAGAGACCCAGTACTTC. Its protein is CASSLDTGWGETQYF.

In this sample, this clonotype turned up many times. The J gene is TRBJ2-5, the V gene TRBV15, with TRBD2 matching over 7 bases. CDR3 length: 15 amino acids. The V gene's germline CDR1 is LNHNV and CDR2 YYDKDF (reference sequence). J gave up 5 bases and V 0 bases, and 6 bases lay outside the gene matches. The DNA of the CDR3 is TGTGCCACCAGCAGAGAGACGGCGGGAGAGGAGACCCAGTACTTC. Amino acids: CATSRETAGEETQYF.

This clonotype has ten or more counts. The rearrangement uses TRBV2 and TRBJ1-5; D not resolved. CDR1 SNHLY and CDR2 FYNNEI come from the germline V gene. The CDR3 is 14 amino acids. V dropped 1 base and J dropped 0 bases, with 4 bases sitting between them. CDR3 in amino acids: CASSEEYSNQPQHF. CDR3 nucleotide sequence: TGTGCCAGCAGTGAAGAGTATAGCAATCAGCCCCAGCATTTT. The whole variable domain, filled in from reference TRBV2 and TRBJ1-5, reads EPEVTQTPSHQVTQMGQEVILRCVPISNHLYFYWYRQILGQKVEFLVSFYNNEISEKSEIFDDQFSVERPDGSNFTLKIRSTKLEDSAMYFCASSEEYSNQPQHFGDGTRLSIL.

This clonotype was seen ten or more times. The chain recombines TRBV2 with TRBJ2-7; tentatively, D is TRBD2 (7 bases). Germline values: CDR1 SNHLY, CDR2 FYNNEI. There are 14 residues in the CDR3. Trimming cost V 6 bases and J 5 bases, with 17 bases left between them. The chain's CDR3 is CASSPGWGGNEQYF. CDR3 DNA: TGTGCCAGCAGCCCCGGTTGGGGGGGCAACGAGCAGTACTTC.